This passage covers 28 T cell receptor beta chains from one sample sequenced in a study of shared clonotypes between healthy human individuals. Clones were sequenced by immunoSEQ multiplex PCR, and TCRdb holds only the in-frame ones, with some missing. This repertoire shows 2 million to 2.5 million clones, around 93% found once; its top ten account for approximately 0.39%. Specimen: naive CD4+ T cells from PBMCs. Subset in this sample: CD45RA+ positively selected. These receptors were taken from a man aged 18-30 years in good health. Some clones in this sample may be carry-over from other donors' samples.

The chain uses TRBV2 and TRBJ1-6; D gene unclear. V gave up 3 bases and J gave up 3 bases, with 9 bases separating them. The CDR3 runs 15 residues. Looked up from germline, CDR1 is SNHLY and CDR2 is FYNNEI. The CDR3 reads CASSDGTFYNSPLHF. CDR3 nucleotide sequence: TGTGCCAGCAGTGACGGAACCTTCTATAATTCACCCCTCCACTTT.

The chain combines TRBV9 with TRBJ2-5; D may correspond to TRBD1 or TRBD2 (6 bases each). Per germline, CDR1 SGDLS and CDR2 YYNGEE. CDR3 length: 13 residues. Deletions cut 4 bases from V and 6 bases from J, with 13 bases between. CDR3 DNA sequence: TGTGCCAGCAGCTCGAGGGGGGAGAAGACCCAGTACTTC. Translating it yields CASSSRGEKTQYF.

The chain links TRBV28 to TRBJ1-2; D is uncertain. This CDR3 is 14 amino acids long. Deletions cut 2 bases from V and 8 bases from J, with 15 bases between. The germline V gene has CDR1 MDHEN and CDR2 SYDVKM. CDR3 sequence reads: CASSLRLTAGGYTF. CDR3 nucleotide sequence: TGTGCCAGCAGTTTACGATTGACTGCAGGAGGCTACACCTTC.

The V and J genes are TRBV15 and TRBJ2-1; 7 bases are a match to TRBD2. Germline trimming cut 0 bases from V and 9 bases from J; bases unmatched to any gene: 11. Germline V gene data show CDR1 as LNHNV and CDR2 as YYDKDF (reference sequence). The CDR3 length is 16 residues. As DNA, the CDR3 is TGTGCCACCAGCAGAGAGGTCGCGGGAGCTGGGAGTGAGCAGTTCTTC. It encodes CATSREVAGAGSEQFF.

The CDR3 loop is CASSTGGYTEAFF. DNA for the CDR3: TGTGCCAGCTCAACAGGGGGGTACACTGAAGCTTTCTTT. The chain recombines TRBV5-4 with TRBJ1-1, with 8 bases aligning to TRBD1. After removal of 7 bases from V and 3 bases from J, the junction contained 5 bases not matched to a gene. Germline loops: CDR1 SGHNT, CDR2 YYREEE (reference sequence). This CDR3 contains 13 residues.

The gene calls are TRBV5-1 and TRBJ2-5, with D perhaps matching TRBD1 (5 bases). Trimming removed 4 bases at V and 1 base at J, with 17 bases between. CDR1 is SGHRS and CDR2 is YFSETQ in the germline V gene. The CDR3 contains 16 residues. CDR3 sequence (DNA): TGCGCCAGCAGCAGAAACGCCCGACAGATCCAAGAGACCCAGTACTTC. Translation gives CASSRNARQIQETQYF.

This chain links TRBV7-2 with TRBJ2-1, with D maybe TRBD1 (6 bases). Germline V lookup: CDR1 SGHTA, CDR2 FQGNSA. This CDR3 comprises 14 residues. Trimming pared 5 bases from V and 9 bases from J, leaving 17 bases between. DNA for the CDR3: TGTGCCAGCAGCGAAATACAGGGTCGTGGTGAGCAGTTCTTC. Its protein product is CASSEIQGRGEQFF.

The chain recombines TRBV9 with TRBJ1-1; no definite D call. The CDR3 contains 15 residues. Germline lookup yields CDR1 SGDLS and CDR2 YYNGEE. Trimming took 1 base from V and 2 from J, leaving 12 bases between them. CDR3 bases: TGTGCCAGCAGCGTATCTCGGACCACTAACACTGAAGCTTTCTTT. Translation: CASSVSRTTNTEAFF. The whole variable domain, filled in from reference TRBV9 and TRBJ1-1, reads DSGVTQTPKHLITATGQRVTLRCSPRSGDLSVYWYQQSLDQGLQFLIQYYNGEERAKGNILERFSAQQFPDLHSELNLSSLELGDSALYFCASSVSRTTNTEAFFGQGTRLTVV.

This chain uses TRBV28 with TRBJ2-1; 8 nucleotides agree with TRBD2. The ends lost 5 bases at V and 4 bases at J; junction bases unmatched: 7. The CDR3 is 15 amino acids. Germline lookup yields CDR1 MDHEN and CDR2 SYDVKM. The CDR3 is CASSIGGGAYNEQFF. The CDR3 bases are TGTGCCAGCAGTATCGGGGGGGGAGCTTACAATGAGCAGTTCTTC.

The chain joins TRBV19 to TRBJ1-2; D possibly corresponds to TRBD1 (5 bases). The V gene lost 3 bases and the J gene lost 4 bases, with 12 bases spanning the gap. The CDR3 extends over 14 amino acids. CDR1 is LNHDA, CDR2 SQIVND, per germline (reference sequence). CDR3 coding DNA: TGTGCCAGTAGTATGGCGAGGGGACTCTATGGCTACACCTTC. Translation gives CASSMARGLYGYTF.

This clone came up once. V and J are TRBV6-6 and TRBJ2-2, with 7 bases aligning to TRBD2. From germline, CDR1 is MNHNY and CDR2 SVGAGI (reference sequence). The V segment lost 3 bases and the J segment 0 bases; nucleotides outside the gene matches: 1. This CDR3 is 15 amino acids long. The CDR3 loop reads CASSYGLANTGELFF. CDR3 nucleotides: TGTGCCAGCAGTTATGGACTAGCGAACACCGGGGAGCTGTTTTTT.

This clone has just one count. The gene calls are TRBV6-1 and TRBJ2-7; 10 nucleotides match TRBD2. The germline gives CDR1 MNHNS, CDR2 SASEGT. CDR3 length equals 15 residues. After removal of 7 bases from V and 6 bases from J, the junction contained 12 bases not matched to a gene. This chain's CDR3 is CASNHGVLAGVEQYF. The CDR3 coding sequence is TGTGCCAGCAACCACGGGGTGCTAGCGGGAGTCGAGCAGTACTTC.

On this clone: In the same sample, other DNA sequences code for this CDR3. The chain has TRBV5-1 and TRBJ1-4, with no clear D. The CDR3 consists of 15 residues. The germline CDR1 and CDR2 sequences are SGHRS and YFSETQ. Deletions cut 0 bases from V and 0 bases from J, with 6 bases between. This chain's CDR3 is CASSLGPTTNEKLFF. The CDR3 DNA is TGCGCCAGCAGCTTGGGACCAACAACTAATGAAAAACTGTTTTTT.

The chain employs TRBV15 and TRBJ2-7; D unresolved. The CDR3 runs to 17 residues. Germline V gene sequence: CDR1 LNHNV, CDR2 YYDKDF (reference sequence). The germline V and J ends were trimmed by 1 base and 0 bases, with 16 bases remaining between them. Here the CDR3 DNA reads TGTGCCACCAGCAGAGGGTTTGGCGGCAGTTTCTCCTACGAGCAGTACTTC. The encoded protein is CATSRGFGGSFSYEQYF.

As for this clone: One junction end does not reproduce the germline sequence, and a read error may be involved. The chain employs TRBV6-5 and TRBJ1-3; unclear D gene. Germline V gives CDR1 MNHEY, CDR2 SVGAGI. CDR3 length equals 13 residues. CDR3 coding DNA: TGTGCCAGCACCGGTCGGGGTGGAGACACCATATATTTT. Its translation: CASTGRGGDTIYF.

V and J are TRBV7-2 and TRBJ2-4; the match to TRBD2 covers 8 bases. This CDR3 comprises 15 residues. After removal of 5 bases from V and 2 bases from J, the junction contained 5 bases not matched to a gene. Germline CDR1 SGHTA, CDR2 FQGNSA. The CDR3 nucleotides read TGTGCCAGCAGCCCCGGGACTAGAACCAAAAACATTCAGTACTTC. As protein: CASSPGTRTKNIQYF.

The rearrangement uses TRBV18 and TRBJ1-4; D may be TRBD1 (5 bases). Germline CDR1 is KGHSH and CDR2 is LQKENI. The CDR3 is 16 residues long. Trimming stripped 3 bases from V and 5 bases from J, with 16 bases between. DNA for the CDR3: TGTGCCAGCTCACCCCTTGGCAGTCAGGGAAATGAAAAACTGTTTTTT. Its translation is CASSPLGSQGNEKLFF.

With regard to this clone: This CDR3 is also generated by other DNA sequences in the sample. In nucleotides, the CDR3 is TGCGCCAGCAGCTTTGGCGAGAACACTGAAGCTTTCTTT. It specifies CASSFGENTEAFF. This chain uses TRBV5-1 with TRBJ1-1; unclear D gene. The CDR3 is made up of 13 amino acids. Trimming cost V 2 bases and J 1 base, with 6 bases left between them. CDR1 is SGHRS and CDR2 is YFSETQ in the germline V gene.

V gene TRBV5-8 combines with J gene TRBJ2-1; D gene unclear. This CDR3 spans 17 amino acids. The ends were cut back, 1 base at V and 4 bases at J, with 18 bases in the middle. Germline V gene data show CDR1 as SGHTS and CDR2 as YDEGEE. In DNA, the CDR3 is TGTGCCAGCAGCTTGCTTGTCAGCGCCCAGGCGTACAATGAGCAGTTCTTC. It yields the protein CASSLLVSAQAYNEQFF.

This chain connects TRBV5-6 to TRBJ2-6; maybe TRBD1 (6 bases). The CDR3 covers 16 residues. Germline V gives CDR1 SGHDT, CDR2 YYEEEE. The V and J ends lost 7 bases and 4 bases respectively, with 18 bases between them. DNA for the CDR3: TGTGCCAGCTACCGGACAGTCAATTCCGGGGCCAACGTCCTGACTTTC. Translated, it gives CASYRTVNSGANVLTF.

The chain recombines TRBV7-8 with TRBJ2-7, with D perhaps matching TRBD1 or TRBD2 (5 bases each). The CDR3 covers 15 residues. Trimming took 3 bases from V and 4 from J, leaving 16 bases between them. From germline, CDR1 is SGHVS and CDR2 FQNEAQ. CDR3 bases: TGTGCCAGCAGCTTGGGGTGGGGGAGAATGTACGAGCAGTACTTC. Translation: CASSLGWGRMYEQYF.

The CDR3 bases are TGTGCCACCAGGCTAGCGGGAGGTGGTGAGCAGTTCTTC. As protein: CATRLAGGGEQFF. V and J are TRBV28 and TRBJ2-1, with TRBD2 identical over 11 bases. V lost 10 bases to trimming and J lost 9 bases; unmatched junction nucleotides: 8. Germline V gene sequence: CDR1 MDHEN, CDR2 SYDVKM. The CDR3 sequence is 13 residues long.

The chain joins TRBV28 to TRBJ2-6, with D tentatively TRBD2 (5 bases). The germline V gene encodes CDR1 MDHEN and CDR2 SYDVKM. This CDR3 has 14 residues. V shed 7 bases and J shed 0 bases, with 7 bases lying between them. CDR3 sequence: CASKRFSGANVLTF. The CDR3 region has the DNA TGTGCCAGCAAGCGGTTCTCTGGGGCCAACGTCCTGACTTTC.

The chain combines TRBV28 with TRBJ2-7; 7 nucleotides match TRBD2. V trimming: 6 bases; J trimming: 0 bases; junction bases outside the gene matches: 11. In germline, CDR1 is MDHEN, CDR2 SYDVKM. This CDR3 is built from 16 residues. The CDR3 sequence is CASRTPQRGLSYEQYF. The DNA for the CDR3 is TGTGCCAGCAGGACACCACAGCGGGGACTCTCCTACGAGCAGTACTTC.

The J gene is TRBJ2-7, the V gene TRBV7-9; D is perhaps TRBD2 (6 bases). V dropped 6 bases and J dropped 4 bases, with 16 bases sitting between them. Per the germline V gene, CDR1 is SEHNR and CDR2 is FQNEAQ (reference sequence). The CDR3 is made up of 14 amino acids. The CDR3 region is CASRKDSGRYEQYF. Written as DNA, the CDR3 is TGTGCCAGCAGGAAGGACTCAGGGAGGTACGAGCAGTACTTC.

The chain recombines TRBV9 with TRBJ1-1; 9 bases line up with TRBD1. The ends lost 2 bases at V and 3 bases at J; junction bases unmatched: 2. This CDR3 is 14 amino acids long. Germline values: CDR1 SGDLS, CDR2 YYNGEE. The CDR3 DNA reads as TGTGCCAGCAGCGTGAGGACAGGGGACACTGAAGCTTTCTTT. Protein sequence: CASSVRTGDTEAFF.

The CDR3: CASSSGRFFGYTF. In DNA, the CDR3 is TGTGCCAGCTCTTCGGGGAGGTTTTTTGGCTACACCTTC. V usage is TRBV5-6 and J usage is TRBJ1-2; D is unresolved. The CDR3 spans 13 residues. The germline V and J ends were trimmed by 7 bases and 7 bases, with 17 bases remaining between them. In germline, CDR1 is SGHDT, CDR2 YYEEEE.

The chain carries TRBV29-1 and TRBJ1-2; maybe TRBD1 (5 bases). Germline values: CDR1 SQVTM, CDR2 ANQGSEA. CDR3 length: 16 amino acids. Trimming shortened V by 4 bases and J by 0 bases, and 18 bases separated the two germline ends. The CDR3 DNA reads TGCAGCGTTGGGTCGGGGTTAGGGGCTGCTAACTATGGCTACACCTTC. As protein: CSVGSGLGAANYGYTF.